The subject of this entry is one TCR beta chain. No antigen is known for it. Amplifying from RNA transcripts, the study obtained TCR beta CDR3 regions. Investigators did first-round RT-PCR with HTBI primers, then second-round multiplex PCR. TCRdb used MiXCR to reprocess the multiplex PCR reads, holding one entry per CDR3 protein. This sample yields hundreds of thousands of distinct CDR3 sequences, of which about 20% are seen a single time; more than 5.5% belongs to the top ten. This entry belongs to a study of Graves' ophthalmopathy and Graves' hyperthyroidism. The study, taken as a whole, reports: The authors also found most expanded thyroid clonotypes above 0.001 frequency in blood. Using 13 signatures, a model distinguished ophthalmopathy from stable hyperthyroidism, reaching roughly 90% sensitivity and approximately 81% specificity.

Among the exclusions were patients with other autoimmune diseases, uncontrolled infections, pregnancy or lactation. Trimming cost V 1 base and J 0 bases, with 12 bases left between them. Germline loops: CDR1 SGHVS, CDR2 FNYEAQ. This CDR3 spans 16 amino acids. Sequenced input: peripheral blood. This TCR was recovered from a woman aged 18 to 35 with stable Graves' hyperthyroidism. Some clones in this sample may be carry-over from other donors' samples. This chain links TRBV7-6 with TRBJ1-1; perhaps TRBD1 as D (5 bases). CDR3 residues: CASSLGGREMNTEAFF. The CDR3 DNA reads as TGTGCCAGCAGCTTAGGAGGCAGGGAAATGAACACTGAAGCTTTCTTT.